Sequencing of this T cell receptor (beta chain) was carried out in a study of immune characterization of retroperitoneal liposarcoma. TCRdb re-called the PCR reads with MiXCR, one entry per CDR3 protein. The sample carries over 3,500 distinct CDR3 sequences, roughly 35% recorded once. Germline values: CDR1 SGHTA, CDR2 FQGNSA. The V end lost 1 base, the J end lost 0 bases, and 10 bases lay between the germline ends. The CDR3 covers 16 residues. This TCR was sampled from a male donor with retroperitoneal liposarcoma. This chain links TRBV7-2 with TRBJ1-5, with a weak D call TRBD1 (5 bases). Sequenced: tumor tissue. For the CDR3, the DNA is TGTGCCAGCAGCTTAGGGGGCGCCGGTAGCAATCAGCCCCAGCATTTT. Translating gives CASSLGGAGSNQPQHF.